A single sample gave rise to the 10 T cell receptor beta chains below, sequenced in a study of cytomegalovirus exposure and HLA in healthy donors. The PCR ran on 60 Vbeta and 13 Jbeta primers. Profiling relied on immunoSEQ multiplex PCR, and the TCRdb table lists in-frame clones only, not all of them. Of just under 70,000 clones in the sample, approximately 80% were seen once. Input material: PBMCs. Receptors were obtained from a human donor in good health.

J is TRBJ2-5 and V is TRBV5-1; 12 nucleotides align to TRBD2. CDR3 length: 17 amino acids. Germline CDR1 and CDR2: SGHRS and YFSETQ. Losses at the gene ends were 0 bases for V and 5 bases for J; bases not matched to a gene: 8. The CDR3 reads CASSLGLAGGLEETQYF. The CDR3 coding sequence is TGCGCCAGCAGCTTGGGCCTAGCGGGGGGGCTGGAGGAGACCCAGTACTTC.

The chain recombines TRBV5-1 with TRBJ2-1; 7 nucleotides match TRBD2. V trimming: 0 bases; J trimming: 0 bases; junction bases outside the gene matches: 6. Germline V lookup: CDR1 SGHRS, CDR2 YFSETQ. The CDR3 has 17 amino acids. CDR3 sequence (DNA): TGCGCCAGCAGCTTGGAGAGCGGGGCTAGCTCCTACAATGAGCAGTTCTTC. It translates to CASSLESGASSYNEQFF.

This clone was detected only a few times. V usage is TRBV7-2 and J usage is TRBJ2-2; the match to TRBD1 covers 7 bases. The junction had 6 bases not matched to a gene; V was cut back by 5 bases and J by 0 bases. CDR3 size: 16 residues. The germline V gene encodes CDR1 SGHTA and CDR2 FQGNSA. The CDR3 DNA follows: TGTGCCAGCAGCGCCGTTCAGGGGGCGAACACCGGGGAGCTGTTTTTT. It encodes CASSAVQGANTGELFF.

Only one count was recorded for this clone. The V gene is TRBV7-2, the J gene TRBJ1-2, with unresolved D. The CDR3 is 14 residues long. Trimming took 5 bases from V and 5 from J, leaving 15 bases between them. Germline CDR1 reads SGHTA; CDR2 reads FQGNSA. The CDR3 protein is CASSPPEGLYGYTF. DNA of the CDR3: TGTGCCAGCAGCCCCCCCGAGGGCCTATATGGCTACACCTTC.

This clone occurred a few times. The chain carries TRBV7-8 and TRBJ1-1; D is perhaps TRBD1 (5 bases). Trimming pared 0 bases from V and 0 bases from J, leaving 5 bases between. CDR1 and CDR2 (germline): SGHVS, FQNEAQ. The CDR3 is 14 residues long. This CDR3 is CASSLAGVNTEAFF. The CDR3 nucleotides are TGTGCCAGCAGCTTAGCAGGGGTGAACACTGAAGCTTTCTTT.

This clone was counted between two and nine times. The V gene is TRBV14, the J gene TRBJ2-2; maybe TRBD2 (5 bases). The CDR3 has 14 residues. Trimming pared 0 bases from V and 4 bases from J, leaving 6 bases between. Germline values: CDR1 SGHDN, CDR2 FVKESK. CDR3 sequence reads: CASSQEDFTGELFF. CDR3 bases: TGTGCCAGCAGCCAAGAGGACTTCACCGGGGAGCTGTTTTTT.

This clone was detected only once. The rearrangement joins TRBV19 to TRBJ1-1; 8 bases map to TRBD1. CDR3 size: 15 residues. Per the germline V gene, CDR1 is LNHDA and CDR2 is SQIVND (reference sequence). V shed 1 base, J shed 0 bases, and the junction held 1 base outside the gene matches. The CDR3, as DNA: TGTGCCAGTAGTATAGGGACAGGGATGAACACTGAAGCTTTCTTT. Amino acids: CASSIGTGMNTEAFF.

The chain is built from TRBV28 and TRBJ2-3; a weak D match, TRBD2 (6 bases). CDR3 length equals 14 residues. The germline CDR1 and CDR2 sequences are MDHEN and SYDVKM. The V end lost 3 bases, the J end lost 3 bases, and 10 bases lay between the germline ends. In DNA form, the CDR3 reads TGTGCCAGCAGTTTTTCCGGGGGAACAGATACGCAGTATTTT. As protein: CASSFSGGTDTQYF.

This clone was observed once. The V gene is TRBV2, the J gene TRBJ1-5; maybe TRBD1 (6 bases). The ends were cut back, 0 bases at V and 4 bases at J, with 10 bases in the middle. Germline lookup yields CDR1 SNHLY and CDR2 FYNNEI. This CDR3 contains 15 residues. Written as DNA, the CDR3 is TGTGCCAGCAGTGAAGCTCGGACAGCGAATCAGCCCCAGCATTTT. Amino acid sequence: CASSEARTANQPQHF.

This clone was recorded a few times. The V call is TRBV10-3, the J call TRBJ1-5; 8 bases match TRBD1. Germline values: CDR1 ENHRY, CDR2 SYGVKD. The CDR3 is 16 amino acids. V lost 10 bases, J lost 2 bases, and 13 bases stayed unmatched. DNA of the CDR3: TGTGCCACACTTCCCCAGGGGGCGGTTGGCAATCAGCCCCAGCATTTT. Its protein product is CATLPQGAVGNQPQHF.